This T cell receptor (beta chain) was captured in a study of identical twins. In this sample, this clonotype turned up a few times. Its antigen is unidentified. Study results and limitations: When twins shared out-of-frame alpha sequences, those sequences had excess low generation probability. It was possible that invariant MAIT and iNKT cells partly confounded the zero-insertion analyses. Findings depended on cross-sectional statistics rather than tracking the same donors.

The CDR3 extends over 17 amino acids. Germline V lookup: CDR1 LGHNA, CDR2 YNFKEQ. Trimming cost V 0 bases and J 0 bases; bases outside gene matches: 5. TCRdb analysed the 5' RACE reads with MiXCR anew, one entry per CDR3 protein. This sample has 250,000 to 350,000 distinct CDR3 sequences, with 8% to 9.5% found just once. The same sample was also used in a study of yellow fever vaccine responses in identical twins.

The sequencing sample was made of CD8+ T cells sorted from blood. The origin of this receptor is a woman younger than 30 in good health. The chain couples TRBV4-2 to TRBJ2-1; TRBD2 matches at 7 bases. The CDR3 bases are TGTGCCAGCAGCCAAGATAGGGCTAGCGGCTCCTACAATGAGCAGTTCTTC. Encoded protein: CASSQDRASGSYNEQFF.